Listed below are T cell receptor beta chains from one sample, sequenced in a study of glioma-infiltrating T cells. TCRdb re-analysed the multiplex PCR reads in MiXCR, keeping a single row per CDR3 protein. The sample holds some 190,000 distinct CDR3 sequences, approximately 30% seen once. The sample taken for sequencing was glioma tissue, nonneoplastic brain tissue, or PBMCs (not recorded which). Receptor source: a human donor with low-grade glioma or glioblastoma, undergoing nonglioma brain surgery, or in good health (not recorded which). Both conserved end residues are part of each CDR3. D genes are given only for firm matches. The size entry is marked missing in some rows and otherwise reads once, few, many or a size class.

cdr3_aa: CASSSPSVTYNEQFF
cdr3_nt: TGTGCCAGCAGTTCCCCTAGTGTAACTTACAATGAGCAGTTCTTC
j_call: TRBJ2-1
d_call: NA
v_call: TRBV27
clone_size: NA

cdr3_aa: CASSPLVGGRTDTQYF
cdr3_nt: TGTGCCAGCAGCCCCTTAGTGGGAGGCCGCACAGATACGCAGTATTTT
j_call: TRBJ2-3
d_call: NA
v_call: TRBV3-1
clone_size: NA

cdr3_aa: CASSPPQGGTRQPQHF
cdr3_nt: TGTGCCAGCAGTCCGCCCCAGGGGGGTACTCGACAGCCCCAGCATTTT
j_call: TRBJ1-5
d_call: TRBD1
v_call: TRBV28
clone_size: many

cdr3_aa: CASSQEPSGGGDTQYF
cdr3_nt: TGCGCCAGCAGCCAAGAACCCAGCGGTGGGGGAGATACGCAGTATTTT
j_call: TRBJ2-3
d_call: NA
v_call: TRBV4-3
clone_size: few

cdr3_aa: CASSLDRGKEKLFF
cdr3_nt: TGTGCCAGCAGCTTAGATAGGGGGAAGGAAAAACTGTTTTTT
j_call: TRBJ1-4
d_call: NA
v_call: TRBV7-2
clone_size: many

cdr3_aa: CTSSERQRSLTYEQYF
cdr3_nt: TGTACCAGCAGTGAACGCCAACGATCTTTAACCTACGAGCAGTACTTC
j_call: TRBJ2-7
d_call: NA
v_call: TRBV2
clone_size: many

cdr3_aa: CASSSRQVRGYGQTF
cdr3_nt: TGTGCCAGCAGTTCTAGACAGGTCAGGGGCTATGGCCAGACCTTC
j_call: TRBJ1-2
d_call: NA
v_call: TRBV6-1
clone_size: once

cdr3_aa: CSARTSISKDTQYF
cdr3_nt: TGCAGTGCTAGGACTAGCATCAGCAAAGATACGCAGTATTTT
j_call: TRBJ2-3
d_call: TRBD2
v_call: TRBV20-1
clone_size: NA

cdr3_aa: CASSLYGGNNEQYF
cdr3_nt: TGTGCCAGCAGTTTATATGGGGGTAACAACGAGCAGTACTTC
j_call: TRBJ2-7
d_call: NA
v_call: TRBV28
clone_size: NA

cdr3_aa: CASSSLWGGNTEAFF
cdr3_nt: TGTGCCAGCAGTTCCCTTTGGGGAGGGAACACTGAAGCTTTCTTT
j_call: TRBJ1-1
d_call: NA
v_call: TRBV12-3/TRBV12-4
clone_size: NA

cdr3_aa: CSVTRLAGYNEQFF
cdr3_nt: TGCAGCGTTACCCGGCTAGCGGGTTACAATGAGCAGTTCTTC
j_call: TRBJ2-1
d_call: TRBD2
v_call: TRBV29-1
clone_size: few

cdr3_aa: CASRSRLAGAETQYF
cdr3_nt: TGCGCCAGCAGGTCCAGACTAGCGGGAGCAGAGACCCAGTACTTC
j_call: TRBJ2-5
d_call: TRBD2
v_call: TRBV4-1
clone_size: NA

cdr3_aa: CSATDDPRNYEQYF
cdr3_nt: TGCAGTGCCACAGACGATCCCCGCAACTACGAGCAGTACTTC
j_call: TRBJ2-7
d_call: NA
v_call: TRBV20-1
clone_size: NA

cdr3_aa: CASSWRSDQPQHF
cdr3_nt: TGTGCCAGCAGTTGGAGGTCCGATCAGCCCCAGCATTTT
j_call: TRBJ1-5
d_call: NA
v_call: TRBV6-1
clone_size: few

cdr3_aa: CSARVPGQLIYGYYTF
cdr3_nt: TGCAGTGCTAGAGTTCCGGGACAGTTAATCTATGGCTACTACACCTTC
j_call: TRBJ1-2
d_call: TRBD1
v_call: TRBV20-1
clone_size: NA

cdr3_aa: CSAGGQGGGEQYF
cdr3_nt: TGCAGTGCTGGGGGACAGGGGGGTGGAGAGCAGTACTTC
j_call: TRBJ2-7
d_call: TRBD1
v_call: TRBV20-1
clone_size: many

cdr3_aa: CASSLWFPRGLDTEAFF
cdr3_nt: TGTGCCAGCAGTTTATGGTTCCCCAGGGGGCTGGACACTGAAGCTTTCTTT
j_call: TRBJ1-1
d_call: TRBD1
v_call: TRBV27
clone_size: many

cdr3_aa: CASSLTANSPLHF
cdr3_nt: TGTGCCAGCAGCTTAACGGCAAATTCACCCCTCCACTTT
j_call: TRBJ1-6
d_call: NA
v_call: TRBV5-8
clone_size: many

cdr3_aa: CASSLIQTFNEKLFF
cdr3_nt: TGTGCCAGCAGTTTGATACAGACCTTTAATGAAAAACTGTTTTTT
j_call: TRBJ1-4
d_call: NA
v_call: TRBV12-3/TRBV12-4
clone_size: NA

cdr3_aa: CASSFSTVRGTYGYIF
cdr3_nt: TGTGCCAGCAGCTTCTCCACAGTCCGTGGCACCTATGGCTACATCTTC
j_call: TRBJ1-2
d_call: NA
v_call: TRBV7-2
clone_size: NA

cdr3_aa: CASSFGTRYEQYF
cdr3_nt: TGTGCCAGCAGTTTCGGGACTAGATACGAGCAGTACTTC
j_call: TRBJ2-7
d_call: TRBD2
v_call: TRBV27
clone_size: many

cdr3_aa: CASSPGTGVQETQYF
cdr3_nt: TGCGCCAGCAGCCCCGGGACAGGGGTCCAAGAGACCCAGTACTTC
j_call: TRBJ2-5
d_call: TRBD1
v_call: TRBV4-3
clone_size: few

cdr3_aa: CASSFSSGSYDEQYF
cdr3_nt: TGTGCCAGCAGCTTCTCTAGCGGGAGCTACGACGAGCAGTACTTC
j_call: TRBJ2-7
d_call: TRBD2
v_call: TRBV7-6
clone_size: NA

cdr3_aa: CSARCATGLANNEQFF
cdr3_nt: TGCAGTGCTAGGTGTGCTACGGGACTAGCGAACAATGAGCAGTTCTTC
j_call: TRBJ2-1
d_call: TRBD2
v_call: TRBV20-1
clone_size: NA

cdr3_aa: CASGLNPGTIGRRDTGELFF
cdr3_nt: TGTGCTAGTGGTTTGAACCCGGGTACGATCGGGAGAAGGGATACCGGGGAGCTGTTTTTT
j_call: TRBJ2-2
d_call: NA
v_call: TRBV12-5
clone_size: NA

cdr3_aa: CATQRTGGIYEQYF
cdr3_nt: TGTGCCACCCAGCGGACAGGGGGAATCTACGAGCAGTACTTC
j_call: TRBJ2-7
d_call: TRBD1
v_call: TRBV19
clone_size: many

cdr3_aa: CASSLSGEAGEQFF
cdr3_nt: TGTGCCAGCAGCTTGAGCGGGGAGGCGGGTGAGCAGTTCTTC
j_call: TRBJ2-1
d_call: TRBD2
v_call: TRBV11-1
clone_size: few

cdr3_aa: CASSTGLAEQFF
cdr3_nt: TGTGCCAGCAGCACCGGACTAGCGGAGCAGTTCTTC
j_call: TRBJ2-1
d_call: TRBD2
v_call: TRBV7-9
clone_size: many

cdr3_aa: CASSQDLDYGYTF
cdr3_nt: TGTGCCAGCAGCCAAGATTTAGACTATGGCTACACCTTC
j_call: TRBJ1-2
d_call: NA
v_call: TRBV14
clone_size: many

cdr3_aa: CASSPNADTEAFF
cdr3_nt: TGTGCCAGCAGCCCAAATGCGGACACTGAAGCTTTCTTT
j_call: TRBJ1-1
d_call: NA
v_call: TRBV11-2
clone_size: many

cdr3_aa: CASSQERGAYEQYF
cdr3_nt: TGCGCCAGCAGCCAAGAAAGAGGGGCCTACGAGCAGTACTTC
j_call: TRBJ2-7
d_call: NA
v_call: TRBV4-3
clone_size: many

cdr3_aa: CSASRQVGAFGGANVLTF
cdr3_nt: TGCAGTGCTAGCAGACAGGTGGGGGCCTTTGGTGGGGCCAACGTCCTGACATTC
j_call: TRBJ2-6
d_call: NA
v_call: TRBV20-1
clone_size: NA

cdr3_aa: CASRAGLAGETQYF
cdr3_nt: TGCGCCAGCAGGGCCGGACTAGCGGGAGAGACCCAGTACTTC
j_call: TRBJ2-5
d_call: TRBD2
v_call: TRBV5-1
clone_size: few

cdr3_aa: CASLLLSVGRAFF
cdr3_nt: TGTGCCAGCTTACTATTGTCCGTAGGTAGAGCTTTCTTT
j_call: TRBJ1-1
d_call: NA
v_call: TRBV7-2
clone_size: NA

cdr3_aa: CASRPLKGTEAFF
cdr3_nt: TGTGCCAGCAGGCCCCTTAAGGGCACTGAAGCTTTCTTT
j_call: TRBJ1-1
d_call: NA
v_call: TRBV12-3/TRBV12-4
clone_size: NA

cdr3_aa: CASRPGQGLIEQYF
cdr3_nt: TGTGCCAGCAGACCGGGACAGGGTCTAATCGAGCAGTACTTC
j_call: TRBJ2-7
d_call: TRBD1
v_call: TRBV27
clone_size: NA

cdr3_aa: CASSYHTAGGPYNEQLF
cdr3_nt: TGTGCCAGCAGTTATCACACAGCGGGAGGGCCTTACAATGAGCAGTTATTC
j_call: TRBJ2-1
d_call: TRBD2
v_call: TRBV6-5
clone_size: NA

cdr3_aa: CASSVGNAGNQPQHF
cdr3_nt: TGTGCCAGCTCAGTGGGGAACGCGGGCAATCAGCCCCAGCATTTT
j_call: TRBJ1-5
d_call: NA
v_call: TRBV18
clone_size: many

cdr3_aa: CASKIGPGGTYEQYF
cdr3_nt: TGCGCCAGCAAAATAGGACCAGGGGGGACCTACGAGCAGTACTTC
j_call: TRBJ2-7
d_call: NA
v_call: TRBV5-1
clone_size: NA

cdr3_aa: CASSPYGSFRENIQYF
cdr3_nt: TGTGCCAGCAGTCCCTACGGGAGCTTTAGAGAAAACATTCAGTACTTC
j_call: TRBJ2-4
d_call: NA
v_call: TRBV7-9
clone_size: few

cdr3_aa: CSASLLITGTRQDAQYF
cdr3_nt: TGCAGTGCTAGCTTGTTGATTACCGGGACTAGACAAGACGCCCAGTACTTC
j_call: TRBJ2-5
d_call: TRBD2
v_call: TRBV20-1
clone_size: NA

cdr3_aa: CASRPGQGTGVYGYTF
cdr3_nt: TGTGCCAGCAGACCGGGACAGGGGACGGGGGTATATGGCTACACCTTC
j_call: TRBJ1-2
d_call: TRBD1
v_call: TRBV27
clone_size: NA

cdr3_aa: CASRPGQERETQYF
cdr3_nt: TGTGCCAGCAGACCGGGACAAGAGAGAGAGACCCAGTACTTC
j_call: TRBJ2-5
d_call: NA
v_call: TRBV27
clone_size: NA

cdr3_aa: CASSQVGLAFTDTQYF
cdr3_nt: TGCGCCAGCAGCCAAGTGGGACTAGCCTTCACAGATACGCAGTATTTT
j_call: TRBJ2-3
d_call: TRBD2
v_call: TRBV4-3
clone_size: many

cdr3_aa: CAMSRLATTYNEQFF
cdr3_nt: TGTGCCATGTCGCGCCTAGCGACGACCTACAATGAGCAGTTCTTC
j_call: TRBJ2-1
d_call: NA
v_call: TRBV10-3
clone_size: many

cdr3_aa: CASSAAGPYEQYF
cdr3_nt: TGTGCCAGCAGCGCAGCGGGTCCCTACGAGCAGTACTTC
j_call: TRBJ2-7
d_call: NA
v_call: TRBV9
clone_size: NA

cdr3_aa: CASSQLRGQGKPQHF
cdr3_nt: TGCGCCAGCAGCCAACTTCGGGGACAGGGTAAGCCCCAGCATTTT
j_call: TRBJ1-5
d_call: TRBD1
v_call: TRBV4-3
clone_size: once

cdr3_aa: CSVTGGSHTEAFF
cdr3_nt: TGCAGCGTTACAGGGGGCTCTCACACTGAAGCTTTCTTT
j_call: TRBJ1-1
d_call: TRBD1
v_call: TRBV29-1
clone_size: few

cdr3_aa: CASLPPGHYNDQFF
cdr3_nt: TGTGCTTCCCTCCCCCCGGGCCACTACAATGATCAGTTCTTC
j_call: TRBJ2-1
d_call: NA
v_call: TRBV12-5
clone_size: NA

cdr3_aa: CASSQDRVVGELFF
cdr3_nt: TGCGCCAGCAGCCAAGACAGGGTTGTCGGGGAGCTGTTTTTT
j_call: TRBJ2-2
d_call: NA
v_call: TRBV4-1
clone_size: many

cdr3_aa: CASRGTTDYGYNF
cdr3_nt: TGTGCCAGCAGGGGAACTACAGATTATGGCTACAACTTC
j_call: TRBJ1-2
d_call: NA
v_call: TRBV27
clone_size: NA

cdr3_aa: CASSLMGTGTTDTQYF
cdr3_nt: TGTGCCAGCAGCTTAATGGGGACCGGTACCACAGATACGCAGTATTTT
j_call: TRBJ2-3
d_call: NA
v_call: TRBV7-3
clone_size: many

cdr3_aa: CASSTRTGPHGYTF
cdr3_nt: TGTGCCAGCAGCACACGAACAGGGCCCCATGGCTACACCTTC
j_call: TRBJ1-2
d_call: NA
v_call: TRBV5-4
clone_size: many

cdr3_aa: CASSPRQGVGNTEAFF
cdr3_nt: TGTGCCAGCAGCCCTAGACAGGGGGTGGGGAACACTGAAGCTTTCTTT
j_call: TRBJ1-1
d_call: TRBD1
v_call: TRBV7-2
clone_size: many

cdr3_aa: CSASRQDNEQFF
cdr3_nt: TGCAGTGCCTCCCGACAGGACAATGAGCAGTTCTTC
j_call: TRBJ2-1
d_call: NA
v_call: TRBV20-1
clone_size: many